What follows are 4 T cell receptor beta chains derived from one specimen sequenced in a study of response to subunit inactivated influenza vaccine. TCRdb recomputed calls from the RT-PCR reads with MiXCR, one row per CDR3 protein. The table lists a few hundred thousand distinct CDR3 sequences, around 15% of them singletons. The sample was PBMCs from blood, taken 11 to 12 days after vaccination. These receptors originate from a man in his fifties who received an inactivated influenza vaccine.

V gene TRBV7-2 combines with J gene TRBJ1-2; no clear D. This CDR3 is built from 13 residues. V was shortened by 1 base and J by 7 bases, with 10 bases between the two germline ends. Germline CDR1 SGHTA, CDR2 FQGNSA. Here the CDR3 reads CASSLGSDSGYTF. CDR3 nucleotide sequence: TGTGCCAGCAGCTTAGGGTCAGACTCTGGCTACACCTTC. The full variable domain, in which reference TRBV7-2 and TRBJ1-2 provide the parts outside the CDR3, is GAGVSQSPSNKVTEKGKDVELRCDPISGHTALYWYRQSLGQGLEFLIYFQGNSAPDKSGLPSDRFSAERTGGSVSTLTIQRTQQEDSAVYLCASSLGSDSGYTFGSGTRLTVV.

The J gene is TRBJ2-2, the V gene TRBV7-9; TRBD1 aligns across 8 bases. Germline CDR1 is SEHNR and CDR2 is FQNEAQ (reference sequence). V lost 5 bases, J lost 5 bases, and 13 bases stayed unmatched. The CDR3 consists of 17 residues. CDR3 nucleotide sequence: TGTGCCAGCAGCGCCAAGGTCAGGGGGCAGAGGACCGGGGAGCTGTTTTTT. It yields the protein CASSAKVRGQRTGELFF.

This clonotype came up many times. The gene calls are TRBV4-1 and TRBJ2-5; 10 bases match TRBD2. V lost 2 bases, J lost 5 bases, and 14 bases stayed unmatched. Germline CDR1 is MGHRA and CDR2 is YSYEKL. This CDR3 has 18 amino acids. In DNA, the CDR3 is TGCGCCAGCAGCCAATTGTTTATGAAGCGGGAGGGCCCGGAGACCCAGTACTTC. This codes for CASSQLFMKREGPETQYF.

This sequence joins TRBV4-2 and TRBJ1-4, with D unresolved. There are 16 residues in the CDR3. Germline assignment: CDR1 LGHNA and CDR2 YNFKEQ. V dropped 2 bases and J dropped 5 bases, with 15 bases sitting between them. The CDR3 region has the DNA TGTGCCAGCAGCCAACAAGACCACATGCTAAATGAAAAACTGTTTTTT. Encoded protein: CASSQQDHMLNEKLFF.